This is a list of T cell receptor beta chains from one sample in a study of CD8 T cells in ankylosing spondylitis. TCRdb redid the calling of the 5' RACE reads with MiXCR, one entry per CDR3 protein. The table shows about 340,000 distinct CDR3 sequences, with approximately 22% occurring only once. The sequenced sample was blood, either unsorted or a sorted T cell fraction (not recorded which). These receptor sequences come from a male donor with ankylosing spondylitis or in good health (not recorded which). CDR3s include the opening cysteine and the closing phenylalanine or tryptophan. D genes are given only for firm matches. Clone size is not always given. Where it is, it says once, few, many or a class for expanded clones.

few,NA,TRBV12-3/TRBV12-4,TRBJ2-2,CASSFKGSYTGELFF,TGTGCCAGCAGTTTTAAGGGGTCCTACACCGGGGAGCTGTTTTTT
few,TRBD1,TRBV7-9,TRBJ1-4,CASSLTGTGYEKLFF,TGTGCCAGCAGCTTAACCGGGACAGGGTATGAAAAACTGTTTTTT
NA,NA,TRBV6-1,TRBJ2-4,CASSEQGFSVIQYF,TGTGCCAGCAGTGAACAAGGGTTTAGCGTCATTCAGTACTTC
many,TRBD1,TRBV6-1,TRBJ2-3,CASSVLPGGGTDTQYF,TGTGCCAGCAGTGTCCTCCCAGGGGGCGGCACAGATACGCAGTATTTT
NA,NA,TRBV28,TRBJ1-4,CASSLEGGREKLFF,TGTGCCAGCAGCCTCGAGGGTGGAAGAGAAAAACTGTTTTTT
NA,NA,TRBV5-1,TRBJ1-1,CASSFPGGEAFF,TGCGCCAGCAGCTTTCCTGGGGGTGAAGCTTTCTTT
NA,NA,TRBV6-5,TRBJ2-7,CASSWVQRTYEQYF,TGTGCCAGCAGTTGGGTACAGAGAACCTACGAGCAGTACTTC
many,NA,TRBV7-9,TRBJ2-1,CASSLSPGLGQFF,TGTGCCAGCAGCTTATCCCCGGGTCTGGGGCAGTTCTTC
NA,NA,TRBV6-1,TRBJ2-7,CASSQGLPAYEQYF,TGTGCCAGCAGCCAGGGCCTACCCGCCTACGAGCAGTACTTC
NA,NA,TRBV30,TRBJ2-1,CAWSTSIRPGNEQFF,TGTGCCTGGAGTACGAGCATCCGGCCCGGGAATGAGCAGTTCTTC
NA,NA,TRBV12-3/TRBV12-4,TRBJ2-1,CASSLVYLYNEQFF,TGTGCCAGCAGTTTGGTGTACCTATACAATGAGCAGTTCTTC
NA,NA,TRBV4-1,TRBJ2-5,CASSSNWAQYF,TGCGCCAGCAGCTCGAACTGGGCCCAGTACTTC
NA,NA,TRBV3-1,TRBJ2-1,CASSSGPDFPYNEQFF,TGTGCCAGCAGCTCCGGGCCGGACTTCCCCTACAATGAGCAGTTCTTC
NA,NA,TRBV12-3/TRBV12-4,TRBJ2-2,CASSHRESANTGELFF,TGTGCCAGCAGTCACCGGGAAAGCGCGAACACCGGGGAGCTGTTTTTT
few,NA,TRBV29-1,TRBJ2-4,CSVVVEGVKNIQYF,TGCAGCGTTGTAGTAGAAGGGGTCAAAAACATTCAGTACTTC
NA,NA,TRBV6-5,TRBJ2-3,CASSYWANTDTQYF,TGTGCCAGCAGTTACTGGGCTAACACAGATACGCAGTATTTT
few,TRBD2,TRBV12-3/TRBV12-4,TRBJ2-2,CASTELAGGRGELFF,TGTGCCAGCACCGAGCTAGCGGGGGGGCGCGGGGAGCTGTTTTTT
NA,NA,TRBV5-5,TRBJ1-2,CASSLGVSNGYTF,TGTGCCAGCAGCTTGGGGGTCTCGAATGGCTACACCTTC
NA,NA,TRBV14,TRBJ2-7,CASSQGFDRSYEQYF,TGTGCCAGCAGCCAAGGTTTCGACAGGAGCTACGAGCAGTACTTC
NA,NA,TRBV7-9,TRBJ2-7,CASSSYTPYEQYF,TGTGCCAGCAGCTCATACACCCCCTACGAGCAGTACTTC
NA,TRBD1,TRBV11-2,TRBJ1-5,CASSFGQGAGQPQHF,TGTGCCAGCAGCTTTGGACAGGGGGCAGGACAGCCCCAGCATTTT
NA,NA,TRBV6-5,TRBJ1-1,CASSYSSGNFEAFF,TGTGCCAGCAGTTACTCGAGTGGGAACTTTGAAGCTTTCTTT
NA,NA,TRBV28,TRBJ2-5,CASRNQGRGPKETQYF,TGTGCCAGCCGAAACCAGGGGAGGGGGCCCAAAGAGACCCAGTACTTC
NA,NA,TRBV15,TRBJ2-5,CATSRDRATQETQYF,TGTGCCACCAGCAGAGATCGCGCTACACAAGAGACCCAGTACTTC
NA,TRBD2,TRBV7-3,TRBJ2-3,CASSLMVSGGPSTDTQYF,TGTGCCAGCAGCTTAATGGTTAGCGGGGGGCCTAGCACAGATACGCAGTATTTT
many,NA,TRBV6-5,TRBJ2-1,CATHSSYNEQFF,TGTGCCACCCACTCAAGCTACAATGAGCAGTTCTTC
NA,NA,TRBV7-6,TRBJ2-1,CASSLGGGASPFF,TGTGCCAGCAGCTTAGGAGGGGGGGCTAGCCCCTTTTTC
few,NA,TRBV2,TRBJ2-7,CASSESPGVTYEQYF,TGTGCCAGCAGTGAGAGCCCGGGGGTTACCTACGAGCAGTACTTC
few,NA,TRBV11-2,TRBJ2-5,CASSSPGQETQYF,TGTGCCAGCAGCTCTCCAGGCCAAGAGACCCAGTACTTC
NA,TRBD1,TRBV30,TRBJ1-5,CAWRDRQGNQPQHF,TGTGCCTGGAGAGACCGACAGGGGAATCAGCCCCAGCATTTT
NA,NA,TRBV5-1,TRBJ1-3,CASSAGVLENTIYF,TGCGCCAGCAGCGCCGGGGTTTTGGAAAACACCATATATTTT